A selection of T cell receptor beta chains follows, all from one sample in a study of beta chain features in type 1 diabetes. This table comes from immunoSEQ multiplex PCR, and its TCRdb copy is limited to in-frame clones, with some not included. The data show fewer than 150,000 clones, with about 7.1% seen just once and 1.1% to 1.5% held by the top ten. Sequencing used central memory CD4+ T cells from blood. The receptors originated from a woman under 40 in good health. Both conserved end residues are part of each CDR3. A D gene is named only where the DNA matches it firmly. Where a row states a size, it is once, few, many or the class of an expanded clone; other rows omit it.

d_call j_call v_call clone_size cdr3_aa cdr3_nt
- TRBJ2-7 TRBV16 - CASSRTGTRAFEQYF TGTGCCAGCAGCCGAACCGGGACACGGGCTTTCGAGCAGTACTTC
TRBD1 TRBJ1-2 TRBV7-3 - CASSLGQDNGYTF TGTGCCAGCAGCTTAGGACAGGATAATGGCTACACCTTC
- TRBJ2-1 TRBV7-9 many CASSLAGAGEFF TGTGCCAGCAGCCTCGCAGGGGCGGGGGAGTTCTTC
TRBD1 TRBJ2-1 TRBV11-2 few CASIRGFQRDYRNEQFF TGTGCCAGCATCAGGGGGTTCCAACGAGACTATAGAAATGAGCAGTTCTTC
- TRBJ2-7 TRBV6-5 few CASRGTESYEQYF TGTGCCAGCAGGGGGACTGAGTCCTACGAGCAGTACTTC
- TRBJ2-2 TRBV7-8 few CASSLLSGTGELFF TGTGCCAGCAGCTTACTTTCAGGGACCGGGGAGCTGTTTTTT
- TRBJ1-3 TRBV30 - CAWSNVVSGNTIYF TGTGCCTGGAGTAACGTAGTCTCTGGAAACACCATATATTTT
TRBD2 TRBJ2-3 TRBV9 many CASSVASGGTDTQYF TGTGCCAGCAGCGTAGCTAGCGGGGGCACAGATACGCAGTATTTT
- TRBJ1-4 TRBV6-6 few CASGTYDEKLFF TGTGCCAGCGGGACATACGATGAAAAACTGTTTTTT
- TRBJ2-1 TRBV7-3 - CASSLNRDGNEQFF TGTGCCAGCAGCTTAAACAGGGACGGTAATGAGCAGTTCTTC
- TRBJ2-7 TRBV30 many CAWSVTGPYEQYF TGTGCCTGGAGTGTGACGGGTCCCTACGAGCAGTACTTC
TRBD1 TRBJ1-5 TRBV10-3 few CASGTGNQPQHF TGTGCCAGCGGGACAGGGAATCAGCCCCAGCATTTT
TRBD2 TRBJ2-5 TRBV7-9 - CASSLGRGPSGSRETQYF TGTGCCAGCAGCTTAGGGCGGGGGCCTAGCGGGAGTCGGGAGACCCAGTACTTC
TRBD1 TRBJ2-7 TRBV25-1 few CASSEGQGLPYEQYF TGTGCCAGCAGTGAGGGACAGGGGCTCCCCTACGAGCAGTACTTC
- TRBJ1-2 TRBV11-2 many CASSNGDYGYTF TGTGCCAGCAGCAACGGGGACTATGGCTACACCTTC
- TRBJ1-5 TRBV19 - CASSMQREQPQHF TGTGCCAGTAGTATGCAACGGGAGCAGCCCCAGCATTTT
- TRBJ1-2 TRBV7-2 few CASSFTWGYTF TGTGCCAGCAGCTTTACTTGGGGCTACACCTTC
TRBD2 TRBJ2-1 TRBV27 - CASSLSNWGGLARDEQFF TGTGCCAGCAGTTTATCGAATTGGGGGGGACTAGCGCGCGATGAGCAGTTCTTC
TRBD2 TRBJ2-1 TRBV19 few CASSSSLAGGSNEQFF TGTGCCAGTAGTTCCTCACTAGCGGGAGGTTCCAATGAGCAGTTCTTC
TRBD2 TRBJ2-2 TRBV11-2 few CASSFQPSGNTGELFF TGTGCCAGCAGCTTCCAGCCTAGCGGTAACACCGGGGAGCTGTTTTTT
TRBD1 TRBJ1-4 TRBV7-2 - CASSWGRQGPNEKLFF TGTGCCAGCAGCTGGGGACGACAGGGACCTAATGAAAAACTGTTTTTT
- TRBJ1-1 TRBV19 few CASSIYTRTEAFF TGTGCCAGTAGTATTTATACACGCACTGAAGCTTTCTTT
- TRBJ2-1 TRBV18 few CASSAPSASSYNEQFF TGTGCCAGCTCAGCGCCTAGCGCCAGCTCCTACAATGAGCAGTTCTTC
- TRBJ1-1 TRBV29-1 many CSVETGFTEAFF TGCAGCGTTGAAACAGGGTTTACTGAAGCTTTCTTT
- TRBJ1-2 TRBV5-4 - CASSFTGNYGYTF TGTGCCAGCAGCTTTACCGGTAACTATGGCTACACCTTC
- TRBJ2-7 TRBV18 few CASSPDRREQYF TGTGCCAGCTCACCAGACAGGCGCGAGCAGTACTTC
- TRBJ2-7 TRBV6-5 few CASRKTGNYEQYF TGTGCCAGCAGAAAGACGGGGAACTACGAGCAGTACTTC
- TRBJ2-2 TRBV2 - CASSEESAENTGELFF TGTGCCAGCAGTGAAGAGTCAGCGGAGAACACCGGGGAGCTGTTTTTT
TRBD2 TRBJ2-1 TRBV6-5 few CASSKGLAEQFF TGTGCCAGCAGTAAGGGACTAGCGGAGCAGTTCTTC
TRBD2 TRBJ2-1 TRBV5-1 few CASSLGSSGSFGYNEQFF TGCGCCAGCAGCTTGGGGAGTAGCGGGAGCTTCGGGTACAATGAGCAGTTCTTC
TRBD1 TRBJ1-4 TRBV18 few CASSPTRQGADEKLFF TGTGCCAGCTCACCTACTCGACAGGGTGCGGATGAAAAACTGTTTTTT
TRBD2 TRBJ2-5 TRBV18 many CASSPGSGTQETQYF TGTGCCAGCTCACCAGGTAGCGGGACCCAAGAGACCCAGTACTTC
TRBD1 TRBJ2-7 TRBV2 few CASSSGQGGYEQYF TGTGCCAGCAGTTCGGGACAGGGGGGATACGAGCAGTACTTC
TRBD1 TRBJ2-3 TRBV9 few CASSVGVGTGSTDTQYF TGTGCCAGCAGCGTAGGTGTAGGGACAGGGAGCACAGATACGCAGTATTTT
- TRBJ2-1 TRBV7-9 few CASSFPSVEQFF TGTGCCAGCAGCTTCCCTAGCGTCGAGCAGTTCTTC
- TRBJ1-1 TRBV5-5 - CASSLGGRGVGTEAFF TGTGCCAGCAGCTTGGGGGGCAGGGGTGTCGGCACTGAAGCTTTCTTT
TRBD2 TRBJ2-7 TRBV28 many CASSEASGTYEQYF TGTGCCAGCAGTGAGGCTAGCGGCACCTACGAGCAGTACTTC
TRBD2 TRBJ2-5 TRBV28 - CASSSSGLAGGQGETQYF TGTGCCAGCAGTTCCTCTGGACTAGCGGGAGGCCAGGGGGAGACCCAGTACTTC
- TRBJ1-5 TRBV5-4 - CASSQGRNQPQHF TGTGCCAGCAGCCAGGGGCGCAATCAGCCCCAGCATTTT
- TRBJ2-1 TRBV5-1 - CASSLNERLNEQFF TGCGCCAGCAGCTTGAACGAACGGTTAAATGAGCAGTTCTTC
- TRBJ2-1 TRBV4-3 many CASSQDSLSYEQFF TGCGCCAGCAGCCAAGATTCACTGTCGTATGAGCAGTTCTTC
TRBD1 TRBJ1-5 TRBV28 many CASSTLGTAYQPQHF TGTGCCAGCAGTACGCTCGGGACAGCTTATCAGCCCCAGCATTTT
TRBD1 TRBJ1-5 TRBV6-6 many CASSWGQGSNQPQHF TGTGCCAGCAGTTGGGGACAGGGGAGCAATCAGCCCCAGCATTTT
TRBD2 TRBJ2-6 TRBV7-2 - CASSTTSAYSGANVLTF TGTGCCAGCAGCACCACTAGCGCGTACTCTGGGGCCAACGTCCTGACTTTC
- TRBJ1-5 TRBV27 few CASRAQGYQPQHF TGTGCCAGCAGGGCCCAGGGGTATCAGCCCCAGCATTTT
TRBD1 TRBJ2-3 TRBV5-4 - CASSLSGGRTDTQYF TGTGCCAGCAGCTTGTCAGGGGGACGCACAGATACGCAGTATTTT
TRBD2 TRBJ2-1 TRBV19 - CASSNQLAGVVGEQFF TGTGCCAGTAGTAATCAACTAGCGGGAGTTGTGGGTGAGCAGTTCTTC
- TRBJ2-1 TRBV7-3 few CASSLTGGNEQFF TGTGCCAGCAGCTTAACGGGGGGCAATGAGCAGTTCTTC
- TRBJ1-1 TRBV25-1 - CASSEPGGTEAFF TGTGCCAGCAGTGAACCCGGGGGCACTGAAGCTTTCTTT
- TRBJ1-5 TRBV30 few CAWSVRPRAGNQPQHF TGTGCCTGGAGTGTACGCCCCAGGGCCGGCAATCAGCCCCAGCATTTT
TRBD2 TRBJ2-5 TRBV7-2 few CASSLETSGRDQETQYF TGTGCCAGCAGCTTGGAAACTAGCGGGAGAGACCAAGAGACCCAGTACTTC
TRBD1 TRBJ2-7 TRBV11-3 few CASSPRGTGRYEQYF TGTGCCAGCAGCCCTAGGGGGACAGGACGCTACGAGCAGTACTTC
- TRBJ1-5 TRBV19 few CASSLTQGGMDQPQHF TGTGCCAGTAGTCTTACCCAGGGAGGGATGGATCAGCCCCAGCATTTT
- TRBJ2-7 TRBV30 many CAWSLPTLTYEQYF TGTGCCTGGAGTCTACCGACTTTAACCTACGAGCAGTACTTC
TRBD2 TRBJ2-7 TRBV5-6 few CASSLEGLAGVHEQYF TGTGCCAGCAGCTTGGAGGGACTAGCGGGAGTTCACGAGCAGTACTTC
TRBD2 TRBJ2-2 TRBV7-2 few CASSPAGTSFGELFF TGTGCCAGCAGCCCCGCCGGGACTAGCTTCGGGGAGCTGTTTTTT
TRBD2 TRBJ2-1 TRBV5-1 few CASSLEASGYEQFF TGCGCCAGCAGCTTGGAAGCTAGCGGGTATGAGCAGTTCTTC
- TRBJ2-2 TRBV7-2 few CASSRNGGFTGELFF TGTGCCAGCAGCCGGAATGGGGGGTTCACCGGGGAGCTGTTTTTT